This entry is about one T cell receptor (beta chain). The assay was immunoSEQ multiplex PCR, and TCRdb's table has in-frame clones only and misses some. The data contain tens of thousands of clones, about nine tenths of them singletons. The V and J ends lost 4 bases and 4 bases respectively, with 7 bases between them. The germline V gene has CDR1 DFQATT and CDR2 SNEGSKA (reference sequence). The CDR3 runs 11 residues. The sample originates from a study of blood T cell repertoires in COVID-19. The overall study: COVID-19 samples collected from the United States, Italy and Spain covered acute and convalescent phases. T cells, B-cell-depleted T cells, or PBMCs supplied cDNA or gDNA.

This TCR was sampled from a woman aged 45-59 years with active or convalescent COVID-19. Sequencing used peripheral blood. The chain employs TRBV20-1 and TRBJ1-1; D uncertain. CDR3 sequence: CSATVLTEAFF. Written as DNA, the CDR3 is TGCAGTGCTACTGTACTCACTGAAGCTTTCTTT.